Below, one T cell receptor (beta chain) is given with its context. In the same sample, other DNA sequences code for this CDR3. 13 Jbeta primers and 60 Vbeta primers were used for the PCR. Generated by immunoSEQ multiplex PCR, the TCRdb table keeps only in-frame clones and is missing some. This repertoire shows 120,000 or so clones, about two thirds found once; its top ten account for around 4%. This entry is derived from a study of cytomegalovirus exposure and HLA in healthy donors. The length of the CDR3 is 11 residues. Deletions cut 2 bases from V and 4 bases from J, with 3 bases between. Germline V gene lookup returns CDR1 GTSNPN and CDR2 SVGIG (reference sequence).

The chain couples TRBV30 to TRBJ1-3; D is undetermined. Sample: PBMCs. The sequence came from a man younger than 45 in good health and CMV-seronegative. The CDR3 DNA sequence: TGTGCCTGGAGTCGGGGAAACACCATATATTTT. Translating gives CAWSRGNTIYF.